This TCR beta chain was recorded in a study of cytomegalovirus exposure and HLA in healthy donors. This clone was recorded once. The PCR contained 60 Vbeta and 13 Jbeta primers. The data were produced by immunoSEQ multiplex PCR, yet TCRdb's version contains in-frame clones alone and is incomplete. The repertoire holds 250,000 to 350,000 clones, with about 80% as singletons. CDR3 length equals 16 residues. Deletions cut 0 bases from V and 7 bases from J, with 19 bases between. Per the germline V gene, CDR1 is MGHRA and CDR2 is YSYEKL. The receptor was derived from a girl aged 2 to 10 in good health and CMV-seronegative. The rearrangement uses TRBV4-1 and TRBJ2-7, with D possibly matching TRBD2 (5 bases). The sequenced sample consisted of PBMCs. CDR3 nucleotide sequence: TGCGCCAGCAGCCAAGAGGTGGCGAGGGTTGTAGGGGAGCAGTACTTC. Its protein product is CASSQEVARVVGEQYF.